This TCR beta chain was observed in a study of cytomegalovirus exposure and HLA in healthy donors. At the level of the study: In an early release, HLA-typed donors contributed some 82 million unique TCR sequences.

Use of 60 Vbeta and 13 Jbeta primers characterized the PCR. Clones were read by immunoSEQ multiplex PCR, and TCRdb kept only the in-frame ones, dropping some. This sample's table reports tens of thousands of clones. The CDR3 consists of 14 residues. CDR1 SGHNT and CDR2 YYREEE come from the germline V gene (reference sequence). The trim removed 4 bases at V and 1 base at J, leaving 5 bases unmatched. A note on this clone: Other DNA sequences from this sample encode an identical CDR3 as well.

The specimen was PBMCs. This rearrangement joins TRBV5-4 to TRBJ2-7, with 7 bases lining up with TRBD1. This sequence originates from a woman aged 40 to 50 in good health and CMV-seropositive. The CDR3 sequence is CASSDYRGSYEQYF. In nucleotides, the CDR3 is TGTGCCAGCAGCGACTACAGGGGTTCCTACGAGCAGTACTTC.